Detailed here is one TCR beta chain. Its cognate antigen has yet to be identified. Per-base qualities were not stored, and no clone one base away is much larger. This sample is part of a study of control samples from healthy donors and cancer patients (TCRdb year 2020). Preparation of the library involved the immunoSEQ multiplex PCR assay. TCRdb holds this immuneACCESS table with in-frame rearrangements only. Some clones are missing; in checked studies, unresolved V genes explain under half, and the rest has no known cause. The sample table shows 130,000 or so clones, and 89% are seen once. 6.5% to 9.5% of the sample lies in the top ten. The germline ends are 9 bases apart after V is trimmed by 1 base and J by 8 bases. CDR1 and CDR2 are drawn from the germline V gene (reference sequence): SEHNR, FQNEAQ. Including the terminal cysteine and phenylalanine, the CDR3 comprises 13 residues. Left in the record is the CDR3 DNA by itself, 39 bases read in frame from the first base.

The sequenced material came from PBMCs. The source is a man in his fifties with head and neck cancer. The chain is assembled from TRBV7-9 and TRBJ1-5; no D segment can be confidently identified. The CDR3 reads CASSLGFWEPQHF. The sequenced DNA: TGTGCCAGCAGCTTAGGGTTTTGGGAGCCCCAGCATTTT.